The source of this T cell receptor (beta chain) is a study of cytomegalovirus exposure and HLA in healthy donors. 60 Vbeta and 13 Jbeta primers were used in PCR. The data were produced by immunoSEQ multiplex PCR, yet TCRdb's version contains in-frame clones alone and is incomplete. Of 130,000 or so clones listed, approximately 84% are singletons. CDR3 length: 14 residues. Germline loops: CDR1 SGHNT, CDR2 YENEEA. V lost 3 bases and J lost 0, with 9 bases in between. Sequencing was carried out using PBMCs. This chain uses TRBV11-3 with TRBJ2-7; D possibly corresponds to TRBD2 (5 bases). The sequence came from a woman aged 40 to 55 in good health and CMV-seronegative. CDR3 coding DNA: TGTGCCAGCAGCTTTAGCGTCAGCTCCTACGAGCAGTACTTC. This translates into CASSFSVSSYEQYF.